The entry that follows covers one T cell receptor beta chain sequence. TCRdb's table, derived via immunoSEQ multiplex PCR, lists solely in-frame clones and lacks some. The repertoire holds hundreds of thousands of clones, with 70% to 90% as singletons. The sample originates from a study of shared T cell receptors in the human thymus. CDR1 is SGHAT, CDR2 FQNNGV, per germline. Trimming took off 5 bases at V and 4 bases at J, with 6 bases between the two ends. The CDR3 length is 11 residues. This sample also belongs to another study, concerning human thymus T cells. From that paper: Resections that were taken during corrective heart surgery supplied the thymus tissue. A high degree of thymic repertoire overlap among unrelated individuals was reported in related research.

The V and J genes are TRBV11-2 and TRBJ2-7; D is unresolved. Sequencing was carried out using thymocytes. This sequence originates from a boy under two years old with a congenital heart defect. As DNA, the CDR3 is TGTGCCAGCAGCCAATCATACGAGCAGTACTTC. It translates to CASSQSYEQYF.